Following are 19 T cell receptor beta chains from one sample sequenced in a study of blood T cell repertoires in COVID-19. Clones were read by immunoSEQ multiplex PCR, and TCRdb kept only the in-frame ones, dropping some. The sample has about 180,000 clones, 70% to 90% seen once. Specimen: peripheral blood. The receptors were sampled from a man aged 50-59 years with active or convalescent COVID-19.

This clone has just a few counts. As DNA, the CDR3 is TGTGCCAGCAGTTTACGACAGGGGGCAGGTTCCCAGCCCCAGCATTTT. Translated: CASSLRQGAGSQPQHF. This sequence joins TRBV5-5 and TRBJ1-5; 10 bases agree with TRBD1. The trim removed 5 bases at V and 7 bases at J, leaving 12 bases unmatched. CDR1 and CDR2 from the germline V gene are SGHKS and YYEKEE (reference sequence). The CDR3 spans 16 residues.

The chain couples TRBV3-1 (or the pseudogene TRBV3-2) to TRBJ2-2, with D hard to call. Between the trimmed V and J ends, which lost 3 bases and 0 bases, there was a span of 5 bases. CDR3 length: 14 amino acids. Germline values: CDR1 LGHDT, CDR2 YNNKEL (reference sequence). The CDR3 is CASSQAPNTGELFF. DNA for the CDR3: TGTGCCAGCAGCCAGGCACCGAACACCGGGGAGCTGTTTTTT.

V usage is TRBV6-5 and J usage is TRBJ2-7, with D perhaps matching TRBD1 (6 bases). Germline CDR1 and CDR2: MNHEY and SVGAGI. V shed 6 bases and J shed 7 bases, with 19 bases lying between them. The CDR3 spans 14 residues. This CDR3 is CASSPGWGPEEQYF. The CDR3 DNA follows: TGTGCCAGCAGCCCCGGATGGGGGCCGGAAGAGCAGTACTTC.

The V and J genes are TRBV6-5 and TRBJ2-5; 11 positions agree with TRBD2. Losses at the gene ends were 8 bases for V and 4 bases for J; bases not matched to a gene: 3. The length of the CDR3 is 13 residues. The germline V gene encodes CDR1 MNHEY and CDR2 SVGAGI. The CDR3 spells CASGGLAVETQYF. The CDR3 nucleotides are TGTGCCAGCGGGGGACTAGCGGTAGAGACCCAGTACTTC.

This chain links TRBV2 with TRBJ2-2; 9 bases are shared with TRBD1. V was pared by 3 bases and J by 3 bases, with 5 bases of the junction left unmatched. In germline, CDR1 is SNHLY, CDR2 FYNNEI. This CDR3 spans 16 amino acids. In DNA form, the CDR3 reads TGTGCCAGCAGTGACCGGGACAGGGCGGACACCGGGGAGCTGTTTTTT. As protein: CASSDRDRADTGELFF.

The chain uses TRBV7-9 and TRBJ2-6; D is unresolved. V dropped 5 bases and J dropped 0 bases, with 11 bases sitting between them. The germline gives CDR1 SEHNR, CDR2 FQNEAQ (reference sequence). CDR3 length: 16 amino acids. The CDR3 DNA is TGTGCCAGCAGCGTAACAGCCCACTCTGGGGCCAACGTCCTGACTTTC. Amino acids: CASSVTAHSGANVLTF. The full variable domain, with the rest looked up from reference TRBV7-9 and TRBJ2-6, is DTGVSQNPRHKITKRGQNVTFRCDPISEHNRLYWYRQTLGQGPEFLTYFQNEAQLEKSRLLSDRFSAERPKGSFSTLEIQRTEQGDSAMYLCASSVTAHSGANVLTFGAGSRLTVL.

This clone has more than one count but fewer than ten. J is TRBJ1-5 and V is TRBV6-5; D uncertain. With 5 bases removed from V and 3 bases from J, the gap between germline ends came to 2 bases. This CDR3 spans 11 amino acids. Germline CDR1 MNHEY, CDR2 SVGAGI. This CDR3 is CASSLNQPQHF. CDR3 DNA sequence: TGTGCCAGCAGTCTCAATCAGCCCCAGCATTTT.

The CDR3 sequence is CASSSTDTQYF. CDR3 in DNA: TGTGCCAGCAGCTCTACAGATACGCAGTATTTT. The chain couples TRBV7-9 to TRBJ2-3; D gene uncertain. V was clipped by 4 bases and J by 3 bases, with 2 bases between them. Looked up from germline, CDR1 is SEHNR and CDR2 is FQNEAQ (reference sequence). This CDR3 is 11 amino acids long.

The V and J genes are TRBV11-1 and TRBJ2-1; 12 bases line up with TRBD2. V shed 5 bases and J 5 bases; nucleotides not matched to a gene: 4. The V gene's germline CDR1 is SGHAT and CDR2 FQDESV (reference sequence). The CDR3 runs 15 residues. The CDR3 DNA follows: TGTGCCAGCAGCCATCCTAGCGGGGGGGACAATGAGCAGTTCTTC. Amino acid sequence: CASSHPSGGDNEQFF.

The V call is TRBV5-1, the J call TRBJ2-1, with 8 bases lining up with TRBD1. This CDR3 contains 15 residues. The V gene's germline CDR1 is SGHRS and CDR2 YFSETQ. V lost 0 bases to trimming and J lost 3 bases; unmatched junction nucleotides: 2. For the CDR3, the DNA is TGCGCCAGCAGCTTGGACAGGGGGAGCTACAATGAGCAGTTCTTC. Protein sequence: CASSLDRGSYNEQFF.

In the case of this clone: The sample contains more than one DNA sequence encoding this CDR3. The CDR3 DNA is TGCGCCAGCAGCTTGGTAGCGGGAGGGAATGAGCAGTTCTTC. It yields the protein CASSLVAGGNEQFF. This chain connects TRBV5-1 to TRBJ2-1; 11 positions match TRBD2. This CDR3 spans 14 amino acids. The germline CDR1 and CDR2 sequences are SGHRS and YFSETQ. V lost 0 bases, J lost 7 bases, and 0 bases stayed unmatched.

The rearrangement uses TRBV2 and TRBJ1-1, with D possibly TRBD1 on 6 matching bases. V was cut by 5 bases and J by 0 bases, with 7 bases left in between. The CDR3 sequence is 13 residues long. The germline V gene encodes CDR1 SNHLY and CDR2 FYNNEI. CDR3 loop: CASSTGLNTEAFF. CDR3 in DNA: TGTGCCAGCAGTACAGGGCTGAACACTGAAGCTTTCTTT.

The chain employs TRBV7-2 and TRBJ2-1; D gene uncertain. Germline CDR1 SGHTA, CDR2 FQGNSA. V lost 4 bases and J lost 2, with 6 bases in between. The CDR3 runs 13 residues. The CDR3: CASSYPAYNEQFF. In DNA form, the CDR3 reads TGTGCCAGCAGCTATCCTGCCTACAATGAGCAGTTCTTC. Combining the CDR3 with reference TRBV7-2 and TRBJ2-1 gives the whole variable domain GAGVSQSPSNKVTEKGKDVELRCDPISGHTALYWYRQSLGQGLEFLIYFQGNSAPDKSGLPSDRFSAERTGGSVSTLTIQRTQQEDSAVYLCASSYPAYNEQFFGPGTRLTVL.

The rearrangement joins TRBV9 to TRBJ2-1, with 14 bases aligning to TRBD2. CDR3 length: 16 amino acids. The V segment lost 4 bases and the J segment 9 bases; nucleotides outside the gene matches: 9. Per germline, CDR1 SGDLS and CDR2 YYNGEE. The CDR3 DNA is TGTGCCAGCAGCAAACCGGGACTAGCGGGAGAAACTGAGCAGTTCTTC. Amino acids: CASSKPGLAGETEQFF.

This rearrangement joins TRBV7-9 to TRBJ2-3; D call uncertain. V was pared by 3 bases and J by 1 base, with 5 bases between. CDR1 and CDR2 (germline): SEHNR, FQNEAQ (reference sequence). This CDR3 is 13 amino acids long. The CDR3 spells CASSFGRTDTQYF. CDR3 sequence (DNA): TGTGCCAGCAGCTTTGGCCGCACAGATACGCAGTATTTT.

The chain combines TRBV28 with TRBJ1-2, with 7 bases identical to TRBD1. With V trimmed by 5 bases and J by 1 base, 7 bases remained unmatched. Germline lookup yields CDR1 MDHEN and CDR2 SYDVKM. The CDR3 loop spans 15 amino acids. This chain's CDR3 is CASSPGQLYNYGYTF. The CDR3 nucleotides are TGTGCCAGCAGTCCGGGACAGCTATATAACTATGGCTACACCTTC.

The V call is TRBV27, the J call TRBJ1-4; the D is unclear. The CDR3 is 13 residues long. Germline V CDR1 and CDR2: MNHEY, SMNVEV (reference sequence). The V end was cut by 6 bases, the J end by 7 bases, with 12 bases between. CDR3 in DNA: TGTGCCAGCAGAAACCTATTGCGTGAAAAACTGTTTTTT. Protein sequence: CASRNLLREKLFF. Full variable domain (outside the CDR3, taken from reference TRBV27 and TRBJ1-4): EAQVTQNPRYLITVTGKKLTVTCSQNMNHEYMSWYRQDPGLGLRQIYYSMNVEVTDKGDVPEGYKVSRKEKRNFPLILESPSPNQTSLYFCASRNLLREKLFFGSGTQLSVL.

V and J are TRBV30 and TRBJ2-5, with TRBD2 matching 13 bases. The V segment lost 3 bases and the J segment 3 bases; nucleotides outside the gene matches: 7. The CDR3 covers 16 residues. Germline V gives CDR1 GTSNPN, CDR2 SVGIG (reference sequence). The CDR3 DNA is TGTGCCTGGAGAGACCCGGGACTAGCGGGGAAAGAGACCCAGTACTTC. Translation: CAWRDPGLAGKETQYF.

The chain has TRBV6-5 and TRBJ1-6; D is possibly TRBD1 (5 bases). The CDR3 has 14 amino acids. V was cut by 2 bases and J by 3 bases, with 5 bases left in between. CDR1 MNHEY and CDR2 SVGAGI come from the germline V gene. Here the CDR3 DNA reads TGTGCCAGCAGTTACGACAGCTATAATTCACCCCTCCACTTT. Translated, it gives CASSYDSYNSPLHF.